This TCR beta chain was identified in a study of OX40 agonist ivuxolimab in advanced cancers. The junction had 6 bases not matched to a gene; V was cut back by 4 bases and J by 1 base. CDR1 SGHTA and CDR2 FQGNSA come from the germline V gene. The CDR3 length is 17 residues. Here immunoSEQ multiplex PCR was the method, and the copy in TCRdb shows in-frame clones only, minus some. The repertoire holds 70,000 or so clones, with around 85% as singletons. This sequence joins TRBV7-2 and TRBJ2-3; 12 bases are shared with TRBD2. This clonotype originated in an adult with an advanced solid tumor such as melanoma, head and neck, liver or kidney cancer. This specimen consisted of CD4+ or CD8+ T cells sorted from blood, obtained in a trial of the OX40 agonist ivuxolimab. The CDR3 coding sequence is TGTGCCAGCAGCTCCCGGAGGACTAGCGGGGGCACAGATACGCAGTATTTT. This encodes CASSSRRTSGGTDTQYF. Combining the CDR3 with reference TRBV7-2 and TRBJ2-3 gives the whole variable domain GAGVSQSPSNKVTEKGKDVELRCDPISGHTALYWYRQSLGQGLEFLIYFQGNSAPDKSGLPSDRFSAERTGGSVSTLTIQRTQQEDSAVYLCASSSRRTSGGTDTQYFGPGTRLTVL.